A selection of T cell receptor beta chains follows, all from one sample in a study of T cells expressing NK-cell markers. No DNA is given; TCRdb re-called the 5' RACE reads and lists each CDR3 protein once. The clone table shows about 15,000 distinct CDR3 sequences, with the ten largest holding 50% to 70%. The material sequenced was blood T cells: a sorted CD56 or NKG2C T cell subset, CD4+ or CD8+ T cells, or bulk PBMC T cells (not recorded which). Source of these receptors: a man aged 18-70 years in good health. Both conserved end residues are part of each CDR3.

v_gene,j_gene,CDR3aa
TRBV24-1,TRBJ2-2,CATSGRTGTGELFF
TRBV5-6,TRBJ1-1,CASSLGMNTEAFF
TRBV20-1,TRBJ2-7,CSARGPVIGTYEQYF
TRBV4-1,TRBJ1-2,CASSQAGTTYGYTF
TRBV7-2,TRBJ1-2,CASSRDSNYGYTF
TRBV18,TRBJ2-7,CASSSQRAGLLYEQYF
TRBV20-1,TRBJ2-7,CSATPGHQGYEQYF
TRBV12-3/TRBV12-4,TRBJ2-5,CASRAGRRETQYF
TRBV20-1,TRBJ2-3,CSARDPSGTDTQYF
TRBV5-1,TRBJ2-3,CASSSHSLSTDTQYF
TRBV7-8,TRBJ2-5,CASSTRAEMMVETQYF
TRBV9,TRBJ2-5,CASSVSTGWEETQYF
TRBV20-1,TRBJ2-7,CSARGAQTPSYEQYF
TRBV20-1,TRBJ2-2,CSATGLPGELFF
TRBV6-2/TRBV6-3,TRBJ2-7,CASSSSLGEQYF
TRBV6-2/TRBV6-3,TRBJ2-1,CASQGGPYNEQFF
TRBV11-2,TRBJ2-2,CASSFRMTPGELFF
TRBV20-1,TRBJ2-7,CSAIRQSYEQYF
TRBV12-3/TRBV12-4,TRBJ2-2,CASSLRTGPTGELFF
TRBV7-9,TRBJ2-1,CASQTTSGGAWNEQFF
TRBV6-2/TRBV6-3,TRBJ1-2,CASSRPGPQKTYGYTF
TRBV7-9,TRBJ1-2,CASSPGTGSEGYGYTF
TRBV4-2,TRBJ2-5,CASSQDRGTSGRAVETQYF
TRBV7-6,TRBJ2-5,CASSPRLQGSIETQYF
TRBV15,TRBJ2-5,CATSRTPGLAAQETQYF
TRBV5-1,TRBJ2-2,CASSYRDKNTGELFF
TRBV7-9,TRBJ2-7,CASSVGGVGYEQYF
TRBV12-3/TRBV12-4,TRBJ1-3,CASSLDGVRGNTIYF